This T cell receptor beta chain appears in the sequencing data of a study of spatial heterogeneity in lung cancer. Whole-study findings and limits: Follow-up blood showed ubiquitous expanded tumor TCRs less than blood at resection did.

The sample holds many counts of this clonotype. The antigen is not known. TCRdb re-analysed the 5' RACE reads in MiXCR, keeping a single row per CDR3 protein. The data contain roughly 80,000 distinct CDR3 sequences, roughly 8% of them singletons. Time point indicated: sample taken at primary tumor resection. The CDR3 is 13 residues long. Trimming removed 5 bases at V and 8 bases at J, with 15 bases between. The germline gives CDR1 SEHNR, CDR2 FQNEAQ (reference sequence). This sample comprised PBMCs, obtained at surgery. The TCR sequence derives from a male donor with early-stage non-small cell lung cancer. The chain joins TRBV7-9 to TRBJ1-2, with a tentative D call TRBD1 (5 bases). In DNA form, the CDR3 reads TGTGCCAGCAGCCGGGGAGGGGTTTCGGGCTACACCTTC. Protein product: CASSRGGVSGYTF.